The T cell receptor beta chain under discussion was sequenced for a study of T cell changes during pregnancy in multiple sclerosis. The CDR3 runs to 14 residues. V lost 6 bases to trimming and J lost 4 bases; unmatched junction nucleotides: 6. Germline V gene lookup returns CDR1 SGHVS and CDR2 FQNEAQ. The data were produced by immunoSEQ multiplex PCR, yet TCRdb's version contains in-frame clones alone and is incomplete. Of 40,000 to 60,000 clones in the sample, approximately 90% were seen once. The clonotype comes from a female donor with multiple sclerosis, enrolled in a pregnancy study. This sample comprised CD8+ T cells from peripheral blood mononuclear cells, obtained in the second trimester of pregnancy. The J gene is TRBJ1-5, the V gene TRBV7-8; 7 positions agree with TRBD1. In DNA form, the CDR3 reads TGTGCCAGCAGGGAGGGGGCTGGGAATCAGCCCCAGCATTTT. Translation: CASREGAGNQPQHF.